The entry below describes one TCR beta chain. Its antigen is unidentified. This sample was included in a study of tumor-infiltrating lymphocytes in localized non-small cell lung cancer. Study-wide findings and caveats: Tumors had more T cell infiltration than uninvolved lung, per TCRbeta sequencing and CD3 counts. IM1 and IM2 tumors showed no difference in T-cell fraction. Each assay used a separate piece of the same tissue. Tumor T-cell fraction from TCR sequencing was not associated with recurrence-free survival (p = 0.61).

Trimming cost V 4 bases and J 1 base, with 14 bases left between them. Per germline, CDR1 LNHDA and CDR2 SQIVND (reference sequence). The CDR3 runs to 16 residues. Generated by immunoSEQ multiplex PCR, the TCRdb table keeps only in-frame clones and is missing some. This sample carries 14,000 to 15,000 clones, around 81% of them seen once, and the ten largest clones take about 2.5%. The material sequenced was lung tumor tissue. This sequence was found in a human donor with non-small cell lung cancer. The chain uses TRBV19 and TRBJ2-1; possibly TRBD2 for D (6 bases). The CDR3 here is CASSTLAAESYNEQFF. In nucleotides, the CDR3 is TGTGCCAGTAGTACACTAGCAGCAGAATCCTACAATGAGCAGTTCTTC. The whole variable domain, filled in from reference TRBV19 and TRBJ2-1, reads DGGITQSPKYLFRKEGQNVTLSCEQNLNHDAMYWYRQDPGQGLRLIYYSQIVNDFQKGDIAEGYSVSREKKESFPLTVTSAQKNPTAFYLCASSTLAAESYNEQFFGPGTRLTVL.